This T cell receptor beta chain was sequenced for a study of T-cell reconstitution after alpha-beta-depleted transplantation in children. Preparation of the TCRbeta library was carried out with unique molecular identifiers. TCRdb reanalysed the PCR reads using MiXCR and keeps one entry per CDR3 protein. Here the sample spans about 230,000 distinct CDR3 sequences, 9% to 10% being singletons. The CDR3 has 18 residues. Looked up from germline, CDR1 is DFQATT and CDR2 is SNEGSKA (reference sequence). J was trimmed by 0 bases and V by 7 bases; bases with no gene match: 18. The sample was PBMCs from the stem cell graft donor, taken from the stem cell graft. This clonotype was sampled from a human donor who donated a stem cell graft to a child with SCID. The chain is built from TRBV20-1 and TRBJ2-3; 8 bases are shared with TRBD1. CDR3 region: CSDVPRGRVSPSTDTQYF. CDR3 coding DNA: TGCAGTGACGTCCCCAGGGGGCGAGTTTCACCTAGCACAGATACGCAGTATTTT.